The source of this T cell receptor (beta chain) is a study of T cells in pancreatic ductal adenocarcinoma. Sequencing used immunoSEQ multiplex PCR; TCRdb keeps in-frame clones, though not all of them. The table has about 98,000 clones, nearly 95% seen once. The selected patients with pancreatic ductal adenocarcinoma had surgery but no neoadjuvant therapy. This CDR3 has 16 residues. Germline V CDR1 and CDR2: MGHRA, YSYEKL. After removal of 10 bases from V and 8 bases from J, the junction contained 16 bases not matched to a gene. This chain connects TRBV4-1 to TRBJ2-1, with TRBD2 identical over 11 bases. This receptor was obtained from a human donor with pancreatic ductal adenocarcinoma. Sequencing was done on a sample of PBMCs. The CDR3 here is CATRSQVAGGWDEQFF. Written as DNA, the CDR3 is TGCGCCACCAGATCCCAGGTAGCGGGAGGGTGGGATGAGCAGTTCTTC.